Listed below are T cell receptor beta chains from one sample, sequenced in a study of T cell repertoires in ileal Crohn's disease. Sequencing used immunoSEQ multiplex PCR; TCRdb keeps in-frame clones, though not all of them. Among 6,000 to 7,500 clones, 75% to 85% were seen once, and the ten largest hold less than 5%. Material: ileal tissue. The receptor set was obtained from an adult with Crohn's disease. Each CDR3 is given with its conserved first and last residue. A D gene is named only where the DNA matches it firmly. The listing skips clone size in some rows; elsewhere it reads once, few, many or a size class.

TGCGCCAGCAGTGAGGGTAGCTCTTCCTCTGGGGCCAACGTCCTGACTTTC CASSEGSSSSGANVLTF few TRBV10-1 . TRBJ2-6 17
TGTGCCAGCAGTTACTCCCTTAATTCACCCCTCCACTTT CASSYSLNSPLHF . TRBV6-6 . TRBJ1-6 13
TGCGCCAGCAGCTTAACAGACGATAATGAAAAACTGTTTTTT CASSLTDDNEKLFF . TRBV5-1 . TRBJ1-4 14
TGTGCCAGCAGCTTGGAGGCGTCCACTGAAGCTTTCTTT CASSLEASTEAFF . TRBV7-8 . TRBJ1-1 13
TGTGCCAGCAGCTTTGGGCAGGGTTGGGAAGCTTTCTTT CASSFGQGWEAFF . TRBV5-5 . TRBJ1-1 13
TGTGCCAGCAGTCCGGGACAGGGGCAAGAGACCCAGTACTTC CASSPGQGQETQYF . TRBV6-1 TRBD1 TRBJ2-5 14
TGTGCCAGCAGCCTAGCGATTAGCTCCTACAATGAGCAGTTCTTC CASSLAISSYNEQFF . TRBV6-1 . TRBJ2-1 15
TGTGCCAGTAGTAATGACAGGGAATCGGCTGGAAACACCATATATTTT CASSNDRESAGNTIYF . TRBV19 TRBD1 TRBJ1-3 16
TGCGCCAGCAGCTTGGCAAGCGTCCGCGCAGATACGCAGTATTTT CASSLASVRADTQYF . TRBV5-1 . TRBJ2-3 15
TGTGCCAGCAGTGACCGACAGCGAGAGACCCAGTACTTC CASSDRQRETQYF . TRBV25-1 . TRBJ2-5 13
TGTGCCAGCAGTGACCGGGGGAACACTGAAGCTTTCTTT CASSDRGNTEAFF . TRBV6-4 . TRBJ1-1 13
TGTGCCAGCAGGGGGCTCTACGAGCAGTACTTC CASRGLYEQYF . TRBV5-6 . TRBJ2-7 11
TGTGCCAGCAGCGACCGGACAGGTGGGGGCAATGAGCAGTTCTTC CASSDRTGGGNEQFF . TRBV9 TRBD1 TRBJ2-1 15
TGTGCCAGCAGCTTAGATGTGGGGCGCGGGTACTTC CASSLDVGRGYF . TRBV7-9 . TRBJ2-7 12
TGTGCCAGCAGCTTAAGGCAGGGGGCAGCCGGGGAGCTGTTTTTT CASSLRQGAAGELFF . TRBV7-8 TRBD1 TRBJ2-2 15
TGTGCCAGCAGGGGCTCGGGGTCCTACGAGCAGTACTTC CASRGSGSYEQYF . TRBV6-1 . TRBJ2-7 13
TGTGCCAGCAGGCCCCTCACAGGGCCCCAAGAGACCCAGTACTTC CASRPLTGPQETQYF . TRBV6-5 . TRBJ2-5 15
TGTGCCACCGACGGTGGGGCGATGAACACAGATACGCAGTATTTT CATDGGAMNTDTQYF . TRBV28 . TRBJ2-3 15
TGCGCCAGCAGCTTGGTGTCTGGGCACGGGGGCGAGCAGTACTTC CASSLVSGHGGEQYF . TRBV5-1 . TRBJ2-7 15
TGTGCCAGCAGCTTACAGACCGGACAAGCCTACGAGCAGTACTTC CASSLQTGQAYEQYF few TRBV7-2 . TRBJ2-7 15
TGTGCCACACGGGGGAGAACCGGGGAGCTGTTTTTT CATRGRTGELFF . TRBV28 . TRBJ2-2 12
TGTGCCAGTAGTATAGAGGGGGCATATCAGCCCCAGCATTTT CASSIEGAYQPQHF . TRBV19 . TRBJ1-5 14
TGTGCCAGCAGTGGACAGGGGGCCTCCGGGGAGCTGTTTTTT CASSGQGASGELFF once TRBV25-1 TRBD1 TRBJ2-2 14
TGTGCCAGCAGTGGGGGCCGCAACTATGGCTACACCTTC CASSGGRNYGYTF . TRBV6-1 . TRBJ1-2 13
TGCGCCAGCAGCTGGAACTACCTAAGCAATGAGCAGTTCTTC CASSWNYLSNEQFF once TRBV5-1 . TRBJ2-1 14
TGTGCCAGCAGTCAAGGGGGATTTAATCAGCCCCAGCATTTT CASSQGGFNQPQHF . TRBV6-5 . TRBJ1-5 14
TGTGCTAGTGGTTCACGACAGGGAGTCGACGAGCAGTACTTC CASGSRQGVDEQYF . TRBV12-5 TRBD1 TRBJ2-7 14
TGCAGCGTTGCCCCATCTGGAGGGCCCGGGGAGCTGTTTTTT CSVAPSGGPGELFF . TRBV29-1 . TRBJ2-2 14
TGTGCCAGCAGCAAAGCACTGAATCCGAGTCACTTC CASSKALNPSHF large TRBV21-1 . TRBJ2-7 12
TGTGCCAGCAGTGAACGCGGGATCCAAGAGACCCAGTACTTC CASSERGIQETQYF . TRBV25-1 . TRBJ2-5 14
TGCAGCGTTGGCGCAGGCTGGGTGGATACGCAGTATTTT CSVGAGWVDTQYF . TRBV29-1 . TRBJ2-3 13
TGTGCCAGTAGTATCGTTGCGGGAGGCGCGGATACGCAGTATTTT CASSIVAGGADTQYF . TRBV19 TRBD2 TRBJ2-3 15
TGTGCCAGCAGCTCAGACAGGGGACAGGGGGCAGAAAACTATGGCTACACCTTC CASSSDRGQGAENYGYTF . TRBV7-9 TRBD1 TRBJ1-2 18
TGTGCCAGCCTCGCGGCTCACAATGAGCAGTTCTTC CASLAAHNEQFF . TRBV7-9 . TRBJ2-1 12
TGTGCCAGTAACGACAGGGAGCCCGGGGAGCTGTTTTTT CASNDREPGELFF . TRBV19 TRBD1 TRBJ2-2 13
TGTGCCAGCAGCCCCCGGACAGGGGCTAACACTGAAGCTTTCTTT CASSPRTGANTEAFF . TRBV11-3 TRBD1 TRBJ1-1 15
TGTGCCAGCTCACCCGGGACAGAGCAGTTCTTC CASSPGTEQFF . TRBV18 . TRBJ2-1 11
TGTGCCAGCAGTGAAACCGCGGAGACCCAGTACTTC CASSETAETQYF . TRBV25-1 . TRBJ2-5 12
TGTGCCAGTAGTCCACCGGGACAGGGGGCCCTTAGATCACCCCTCCACTTT CASSPPGQGALRSPLHF . TRBV19 TRBD1 TRBJ1-6 17
TGTGCCAGCAGTGGCTACGGGACACATGGAAACACCATATATTTT CASSGYGTHGNTIYF . TRBV6-1 . TRBJ1-3 15
TGTGCCAGCAGCTTGGGGGGCGAGGAGCTGAACACTGAAGCTTTCTTT CASSLGGEELNTEAFF once TRBV5-4 . TRBJ1-1 16
TGTGCCAGCAGTTATCAGACAGGGGGCAACCAGTACTTC CASSYQTGGNQYF once TRBV6-5 TRBD1 TRBJ2-5 13
TGTGCCAGCAGCTTGGCAGGGGGGAACAATCAGCCCCAGCATTTT CASSLAGGNNQPQHF once TRBV5-5 TRBD1 TRBJ1-5 15
TGTGCCAGCAGTTACTACATAGCGGGAGAAGTCGAGACCCAGTACTTC CASSYYIAGEVETQYF . TRBV6-5 TRBD2 TRBJ2-5 16
TGTGCCTGGAGTATATCCCAAGAGACCCAGTACTTC CAWSISQETQYF . TRBV30 . TRBJ2-5 12
TGCGCCAGCAGCCTGGCCTCCGGGACAGGACGCTACGAGCAGTACTTC CASSLASGTGRYEQYF . TRBV5-1 TRBD1 TRBJ2-7 16
TGTGCCAGCAGCGTAGACCAGGGCTCCTACGAGCAGTACTTC CASSVDQGSYEQYF few TRBV9 . TRBJ2-7 14
TGTGCCAGCAGCGTAGTGCGGGCCTATGGCTACACCTTC CASSVVRAYGYTF . TRBV9 . TRBJ1-2 13
TGTGCCAGCAGACCGCCGGTCTCCTACGAGCAGTACTTC CASRPPVSYEQYF . TRBV25-1 . TRBJ2-7 13
TGTGCCAGCAGTGTGTGGGGGGGCCTGAACTTC CASSVWGGLNF few TRBV6-1 . TRBJ2-5 11
TGCAGCGTGGGGAGGGGTCCCGGACCCGGGGAGCTGTTTTTT CSVGRGPGPGELFF . TRBV29-1 TRBD2 TRBJ2-2 14
TGTGCCAGCAGGACTAGCCGGGTGGGTGAGCAGTTCTTC CASRTSRVGEQFF . TRBV27 TRBD2 TRBJ2-1 13
TGCGCCAGCAGCTTGAGGCCTCCGGACAGGGACACTGAAGCTTTCTTT CASSLRPPDRDTEAFF . TRBV5-1 TRBD1 TRBJ1-1 16